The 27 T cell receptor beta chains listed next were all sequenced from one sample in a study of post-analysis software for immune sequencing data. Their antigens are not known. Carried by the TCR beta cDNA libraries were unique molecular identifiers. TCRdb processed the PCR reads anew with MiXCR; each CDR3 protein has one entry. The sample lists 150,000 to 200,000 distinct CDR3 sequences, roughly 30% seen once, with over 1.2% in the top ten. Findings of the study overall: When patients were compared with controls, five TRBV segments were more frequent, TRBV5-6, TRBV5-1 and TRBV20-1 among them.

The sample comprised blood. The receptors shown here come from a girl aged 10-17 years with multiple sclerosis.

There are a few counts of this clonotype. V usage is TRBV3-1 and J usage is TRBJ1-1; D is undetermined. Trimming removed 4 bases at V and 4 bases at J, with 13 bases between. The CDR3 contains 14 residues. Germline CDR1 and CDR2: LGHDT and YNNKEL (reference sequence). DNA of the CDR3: TGTGCCAGCAGCCTCGGGCCCGCCCCCACTGAAGCTTTCTTT. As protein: CASSLGPAPTEAFF.

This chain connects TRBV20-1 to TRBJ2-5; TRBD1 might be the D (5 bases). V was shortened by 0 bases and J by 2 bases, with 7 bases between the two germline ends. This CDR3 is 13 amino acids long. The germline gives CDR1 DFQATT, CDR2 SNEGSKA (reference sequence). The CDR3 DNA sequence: TGCAGTGCTAGAGATTCAGGGCAAGAGACCCAGTACTTC. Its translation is CSARDSGQETQYF.

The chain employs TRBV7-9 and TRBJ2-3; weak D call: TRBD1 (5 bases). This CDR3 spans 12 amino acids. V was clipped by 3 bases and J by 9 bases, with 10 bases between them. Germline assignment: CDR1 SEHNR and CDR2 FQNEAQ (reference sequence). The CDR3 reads CASSLGLPTQYF. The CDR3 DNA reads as TGTGCCAGCAGCTTGGGGCTACCCACGCAGTATTTT.

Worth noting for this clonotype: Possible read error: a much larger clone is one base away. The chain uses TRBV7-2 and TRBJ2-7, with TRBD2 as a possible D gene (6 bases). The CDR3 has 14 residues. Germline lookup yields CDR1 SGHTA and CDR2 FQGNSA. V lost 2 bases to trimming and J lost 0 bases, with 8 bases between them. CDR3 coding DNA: TGTGCCAGCAGCTTATCTAGCGACTCCTACGAGCAGTACTTC. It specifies CASSLSSDSYEQYF.

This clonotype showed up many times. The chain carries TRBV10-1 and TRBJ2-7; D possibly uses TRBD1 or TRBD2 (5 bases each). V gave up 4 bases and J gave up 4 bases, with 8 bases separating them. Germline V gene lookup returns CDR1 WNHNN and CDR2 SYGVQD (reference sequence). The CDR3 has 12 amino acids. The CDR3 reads CASSGGAYEQYF. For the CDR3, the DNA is TGCGCCAGCAGTGGAGGGGCGTACGAGCAGTACTTC.

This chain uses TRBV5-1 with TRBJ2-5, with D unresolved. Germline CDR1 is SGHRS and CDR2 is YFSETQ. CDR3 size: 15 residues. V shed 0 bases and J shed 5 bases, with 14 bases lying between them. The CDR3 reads CASSLGTQVMETQYF. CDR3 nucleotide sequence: TGCGCCAGCAGCTTGGGGACCCAGGTGATGGAGACCCAGTACTTC.

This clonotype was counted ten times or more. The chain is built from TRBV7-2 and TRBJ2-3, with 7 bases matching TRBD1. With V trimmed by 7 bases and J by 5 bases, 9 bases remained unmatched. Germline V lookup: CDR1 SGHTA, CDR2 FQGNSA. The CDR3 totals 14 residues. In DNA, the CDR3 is TGTGCCAGCACCCCATCCCCAGGGGGAGATACGCAGTATTTT. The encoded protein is CASTPSPGGDTQYF.

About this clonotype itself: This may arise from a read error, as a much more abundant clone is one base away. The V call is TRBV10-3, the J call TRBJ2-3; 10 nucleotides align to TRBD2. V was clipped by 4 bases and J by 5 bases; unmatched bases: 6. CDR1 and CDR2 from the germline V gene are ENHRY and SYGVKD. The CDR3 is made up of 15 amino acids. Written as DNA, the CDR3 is TGTGCCATCAGTGGCCGAGCGGGAGGGAGAGATACGCAGTATTTT. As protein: CAISGRAGGRDTQYF.

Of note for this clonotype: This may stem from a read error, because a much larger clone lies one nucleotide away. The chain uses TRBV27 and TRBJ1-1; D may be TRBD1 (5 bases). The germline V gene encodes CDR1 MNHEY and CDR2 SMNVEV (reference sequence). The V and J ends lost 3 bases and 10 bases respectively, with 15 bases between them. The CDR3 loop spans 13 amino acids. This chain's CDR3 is CASSFILTGGAFF. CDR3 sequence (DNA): TGTGCCAGCAGTTTCATACTTACGGGGGGAGCTTTCTTT.

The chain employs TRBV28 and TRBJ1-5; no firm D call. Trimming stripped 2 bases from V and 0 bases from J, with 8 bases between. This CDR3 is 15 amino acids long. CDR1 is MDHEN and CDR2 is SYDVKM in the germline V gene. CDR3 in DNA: TGTGCCAGCAGTTTAAGGCATCATAGCAATCAGCCCCAGCATTTT. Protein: CASSLRHHSNQPQHF. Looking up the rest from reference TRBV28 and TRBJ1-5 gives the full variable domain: DVKVTQSSRYLVKRTGEKVFLECVQDMDHENMFWYRQDPGLGLRLIYFSYDVKMKEKGDIPEGYSVSREKKERFSLILESASTNQTSMYLCASSLRHHSNQPQHFGDGTRLSIL.

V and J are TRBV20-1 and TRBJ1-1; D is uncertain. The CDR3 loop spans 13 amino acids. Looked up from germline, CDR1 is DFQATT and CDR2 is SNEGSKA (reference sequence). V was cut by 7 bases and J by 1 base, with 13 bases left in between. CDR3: CSVPEATNTEAFF. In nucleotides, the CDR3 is TGCAGTGTTCCTGAAGCCACGAACACTGAAGCTTTCTTT.

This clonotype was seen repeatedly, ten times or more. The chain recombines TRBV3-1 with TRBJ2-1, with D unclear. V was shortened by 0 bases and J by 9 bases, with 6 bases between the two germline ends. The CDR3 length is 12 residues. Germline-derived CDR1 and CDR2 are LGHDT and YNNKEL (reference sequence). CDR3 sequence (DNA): TGTGCCAGCAGCCAAGATCCGGCTGAGCAGTTCTTC. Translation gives CASSQDPAEQFF.

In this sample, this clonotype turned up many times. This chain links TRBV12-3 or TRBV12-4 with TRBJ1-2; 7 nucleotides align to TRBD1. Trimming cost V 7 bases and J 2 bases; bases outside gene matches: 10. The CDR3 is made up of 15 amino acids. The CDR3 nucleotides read TGTGCCAGCATACACACAGGGGAGCTGAACTATGGCTACACCTTC. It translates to CASIHTGELNYGYTF.

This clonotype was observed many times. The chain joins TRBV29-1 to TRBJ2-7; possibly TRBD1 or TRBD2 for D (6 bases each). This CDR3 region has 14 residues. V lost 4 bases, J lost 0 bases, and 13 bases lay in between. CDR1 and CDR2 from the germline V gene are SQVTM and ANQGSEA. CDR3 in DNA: TGCAGCGTTGGGAGGGGGAGGAGCTCCTACGAGCAGTACTTC. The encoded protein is CSVGRGRSSYEQYF.

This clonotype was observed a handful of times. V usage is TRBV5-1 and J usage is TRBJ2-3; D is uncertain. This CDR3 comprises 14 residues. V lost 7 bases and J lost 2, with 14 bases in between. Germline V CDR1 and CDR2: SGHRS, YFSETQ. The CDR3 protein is CASRLNAATDTQYF. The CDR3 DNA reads TGCGCCAGCCGATTAAACGCCGCCACAGATACGCAGTATTTT. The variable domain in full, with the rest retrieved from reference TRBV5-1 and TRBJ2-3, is KAGVTQTPRYLIKTRGQQVTLSCSPISGHRSVSWYQQTPGQGLQFLFEYFSETQRNKGNFPGRFSGRQFSNSRSEMNVSTLELGDSALYLCASRLNAATDTQYFGPGTRLTVL.

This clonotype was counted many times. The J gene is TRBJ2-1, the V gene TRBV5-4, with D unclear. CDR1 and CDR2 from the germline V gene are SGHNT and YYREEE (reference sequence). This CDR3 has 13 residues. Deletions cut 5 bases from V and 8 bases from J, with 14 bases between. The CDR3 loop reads CASSYSGEDEQFF. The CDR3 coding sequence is TGTGCCAGCAGTTACTCCGGAGAGGATGAGCAGTTCTTC.

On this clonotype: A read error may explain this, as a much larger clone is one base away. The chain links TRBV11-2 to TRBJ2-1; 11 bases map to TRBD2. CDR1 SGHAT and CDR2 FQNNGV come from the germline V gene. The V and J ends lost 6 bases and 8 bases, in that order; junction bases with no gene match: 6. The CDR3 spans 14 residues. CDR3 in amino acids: CASSGTSGHDEQFF. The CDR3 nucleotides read TGTGCCAGCAGTGGGACTAGCGGCCACGATGAGCAGTTCTTC.

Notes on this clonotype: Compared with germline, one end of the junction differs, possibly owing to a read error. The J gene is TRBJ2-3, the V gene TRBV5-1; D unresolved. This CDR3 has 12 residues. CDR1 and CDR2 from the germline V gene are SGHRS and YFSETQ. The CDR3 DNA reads TGCGCCAGCAGCTTGGTTGCAGATACGCGGTATTTT. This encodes CASSLVADTRYF.

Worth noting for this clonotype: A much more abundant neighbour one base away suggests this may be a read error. The CDR3 DNA follows: TGCGCCAGCAGATCAGGGAAGGTCCGGGACAGGGACTACAATGAGCAGTTCTTC. This sequence encodes CASRSGKVRDRDYNEQFF. The V call is TRBV4-1, the J call TRBJ2-1; 9 nucleotides agree with TRBD1. CDR3 length: 18 residues. J gave up 3 bases and V 6 bases, and 15 bases lay outside the gene matches. The germline CDR1 and CDR2 sequences are MGHRA and YSYEKL.

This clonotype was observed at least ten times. The CDR3 loop reads CASSFPGGRYNEQFF. The CDR3 nucleotides are TGTGCCAGCAGCTTCCCTGGGGGACGTTACAATGAGCAGTTCTTC. This chain joins TRBV7-9 and TRBJ2-1; perhaps D is TRBD1 or TRBD2 (5 bases each). CDR3 length: 15 residues. V lost 3 bases and J lost 4, with 13 bases in between. Germline V lookup: CDR1 SEHNR, CDR2 FQNEAQ (reference sequence).

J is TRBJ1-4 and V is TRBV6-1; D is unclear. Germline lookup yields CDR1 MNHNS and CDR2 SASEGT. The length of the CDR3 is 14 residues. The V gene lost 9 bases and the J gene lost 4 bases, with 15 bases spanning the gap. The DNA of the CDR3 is TGTGCCAGTGAAGGAGCCCGTTATAATGAAAAACTGTTTTTT. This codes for CASEGARYNEKLFF.

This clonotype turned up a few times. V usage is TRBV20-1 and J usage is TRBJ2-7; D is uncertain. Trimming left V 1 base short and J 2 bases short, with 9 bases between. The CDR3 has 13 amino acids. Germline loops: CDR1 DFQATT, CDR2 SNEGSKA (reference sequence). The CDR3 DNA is TGCAGTGCTAGAGCGACCCGTACCTACGAGCAGTACTTC. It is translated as CSARATRTYEQYF.

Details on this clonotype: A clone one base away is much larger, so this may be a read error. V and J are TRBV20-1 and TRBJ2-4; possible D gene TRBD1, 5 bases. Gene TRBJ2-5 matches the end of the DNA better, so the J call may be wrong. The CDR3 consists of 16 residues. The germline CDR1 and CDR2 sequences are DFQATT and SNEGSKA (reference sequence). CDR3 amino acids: CSAGALYRSPQETQYF. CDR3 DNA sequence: TGCAGTGCTGGAGCCCTTTACAGGAGCCCCCAAGAGACCCAGTACTTC.

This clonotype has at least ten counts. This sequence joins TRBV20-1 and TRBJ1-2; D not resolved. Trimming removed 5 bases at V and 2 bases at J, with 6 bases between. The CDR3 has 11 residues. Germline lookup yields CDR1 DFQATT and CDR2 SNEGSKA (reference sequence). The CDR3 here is CSADPNYGYTF. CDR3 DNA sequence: TGCAGTGCTGACCCCAACTATGGCTACACCTTC.

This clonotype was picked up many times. The CDR3 sequence is CASRHLSEGSYEQYF. CDR3 DNA sequence: TGTGCCAGCAGGCACCTCTCCGAGGGATCCTACGAGCAGTACTTC. The chain carries TRBV6-1 and TRBJ2-7, with D possibly being TRBD2 (5 bases). Trimming cost V 6 bases and J 1 base, with 16 bases left between them. This CDR3 contains 15 residues. Germline V gives CDR1 MNHNS, CDR2 SASEGT.

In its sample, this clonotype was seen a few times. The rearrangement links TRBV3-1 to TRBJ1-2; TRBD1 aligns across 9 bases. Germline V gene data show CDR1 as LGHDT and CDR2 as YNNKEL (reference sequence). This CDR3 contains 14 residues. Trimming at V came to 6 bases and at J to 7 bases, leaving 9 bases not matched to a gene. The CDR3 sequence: CASSSGTGLLGYTF. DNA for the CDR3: TGTGCCAGCAGTTCCGGGACAGGGCTGCTTGGCTACACCTTC.

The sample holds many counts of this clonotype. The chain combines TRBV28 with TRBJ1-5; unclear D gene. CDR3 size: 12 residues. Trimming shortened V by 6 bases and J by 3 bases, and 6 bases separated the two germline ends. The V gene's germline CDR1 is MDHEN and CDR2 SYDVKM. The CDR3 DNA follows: TGTGCCAGCAGGGCGGACAATCAGCCCCAGCATTTT. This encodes CASRADNQPQHF. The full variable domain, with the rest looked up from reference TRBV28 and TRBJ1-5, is DVKVTQSSRYLVKRTGEKVFLECVQDMDHENMFWYRQDPGLGLRLIYFSYDVKMKEKGDIPEGYSVSREKKERFSLILESASTNQTSMYLCASRADNQPQHFGDGTRLSIL.